What follows describes a single T cell receptor beta chain. Its matching antigen is unknown. The sample originates from a study of Ad26.COV2.S vaccination and SARS-CoV-2 variants. Here immunoSEQ multiplex PCR was the method, and the copy in TCRdb shows in-frame clones only, minus some. The data hold tens of thousands of clones, with 65% to 90% observed a single time. Overall study results and limits: Assessments of TCR breadth and depth may have underestimated the total T cell responses.

The CDR3 has 14 residues. Germline CDR1 reads SGHVS; CDR2 reads FQNEAQ. The V end lost 4 bases, the J end lost 1 base, and 5 bases lay between the germline ends. The specimen was peripheral blood, collected after recovery from COVID-19. The rearrangement links TRBV7-8 to TRBJ2-6; D unresolved. The receptor's source is a human donor who had recovered from COVID-19. The CDR3 DNA follows: TGTGCCAGCAGCTCAATATCTGGGGCCAACGTCCTGACTTTC. This encodes CASSSISGANVLTF.